The 24 T cell receptor beta chains given below trace back to one sample, sequenced in a study of early T cells in non-severe SARS-CoV-2 infection. TCRdb re-analysed the 5' RACE reads in MiXCR, keeping a single row per CDR3 protein. Of 30,000 to 40,000 distinct CDR3 sequences listed, about 7% are singletons. Material: whole blood, obtained at baseline. Receptors originate from an adult who was a healthcare worker with PCR-confirmed SARS-CoV-2 infection or an uninfected control (not recorded which).

This clonotype was counted ten times or more. V and J are TRBV6-5 and TRBJ2-7, with 7 bases lining up with TRBD1. Germline lookup yields CDR1 MNHEY and CDR2 SVGAGI. Trimming cost V 5 bases and J 2 bases; bases outside gene matches: 9. The CDR3 consists of 15 residues. CDR3 bases: TGTGCCAGCAGTACCTCCGGGACAGCCCCCTACGAGCAGTACTTC. Encoded protein: CASSTSGTAPYEQYF.

A few counts support this clonotype. The chain combines TRBV15 with TRBJ2-3; TRBD2 matches 12 bases. The V segment lost 3 bases and the J segment 2 bases; nucleotides outside the gene matches: 9. Germline-derived CDR1 and CDR2 are LNHNV and YYDKDF (reference sequence). The CDR3 loop spans 18 amino acids. The CDR3 sequence is CATSSQFGLAGTTDTQYF. The DNA for the CDR3 is TGTGCCACCAGCAGTCAGTTCGGACTAGCGGGGACCACAGATACGCAGTATTTT.

This clonotype came up many times. One end of the junction does not line up with germline, which may come from a read error. The chain recombines TRBV7-2 with TRBJ2-5; D may be TRBD1 or TRBD2 (5 bases each). CDR3 size: 11 residues. Per the germline V gene, CDR1 is SGHTA and CDR2 is FQGNSA. The chain's CDR3 is CASSSGRRLNF. DNA of the CDR3: TGTGCCAGCAGCTCGGGACGTCGACTCAACTTC.

There are a few counts of this clonotype. V usage is TRBV10-2 and J usage is TRBJ2-1, with TRBD2 matching 9 bases. Trimming cost V 8 bases and J 7 bases; bases outside gene matches: 9. Germline values: CDR1 WSHSY, CDR2 SAAADI. This CDR3 contains 14 residues. Written as DNA, the CDR3 is TGCGCCAGCTCTATAGCGGGAGTCGAGAATGAGCAGTTCTTC. Protein product: CASSIAGVENEQFF.

Sample share makes this clonotype medium-sized. The V call is TRBV20-1, the J call TRBJ2-2; 7 bases align to TRBD2. This CDR3 spans 14 amino acids. J gave up 8 bases and V 0 bases, and 6 bases lay outside the gene matches. The germline gives CDR1 DFQATT, CDR2 SNEGSKA (reference sequence). CDR3 DNA sequence: TGCAGTGCTAGAGACCGACTAGCTATGGGGGAGCTGTTTTTT. This gives the protein CSARDRLAMGELFF.

By proportion, this clonotype is medium-sized. The gene calls are TRBV5-5 and TRBJ2-7; possibly TRBD1 or TRBD2 for D (5 bases each). Germline CDR1 SGHKS, CDR2 YYEKEE (reference sequence). The CDR3 is made up of 14 amino acids. The ends were cut back, 0 bases at V and 3 bases at J, with 10 bases in the middle. The CDR3 coding sequence is TGTGCCAGCAGCTTGGTAGGGACGCACTACGAGCAGTACTTC. Amino acid sequence: CASSLVGTHYEQYF.

This clonotype was observed at least ten times. V is TRBV7-2 and J is TRBJ1-6, with D possibly matching TRBD1 (6 bases). V lost 5 bases, J lost 7 bases, and 9 bases lay in between. The CDR3 runs 13 residues. Per the germline V gene, CDR1 is SGHTA and CDR2 is FQGNSA. The CDR3 bases are TGTGCCAGCAGCCTGGGACAAAATTCACCCCTCCACTTT. Amino acids: CASSLGQNSPLHF.

This clonotype was seen repeatedly, ten times or more. V usage is TRBV4-2 and J usage is TRBJ2-7, with TRBD2 identical over 14 bases. CDR3 length: 16 amino acids. The germline CDR1 and CDR2 sequences are LGHNA and YNFKEQ. V gave up 0 bases and J gave up 4 bases; unmatched junction bases: 2. CDR3 protein: CASSQEGTSGSYEQYV. The CDR3 DNA reads TGTGCCAGCAGCCAAGAGGGGACTAGCGGGAGTTACGAGCAGTACGTC.

The CDR3 loop is CASSYGRGDTGELFF. The CDR3 DNA follows: TGTGCCAGCAGTTACGGGAGAGGCGACACCGGGGAGCTGTTTTTT. This chain connects TRBV6-5 to TRBJ2-2, with a weak D call TRBD2 (5 bases). The CDR3 is 15 amino acids. With 2 bases removed from V and 3 bases from J, the gap between germline ends came to 10 bases. Germline V gives CDR1 MNHEY, CDR2 SVGAGI.

The sample holds a few counts of this clonotype. This CDR3 is CASSRTGLGNQPQHF. As DNA, the CDR3 is TGTGCCAGCAGTCGTACAGGGTTGGGCAATCAGCCCCAGCATTTT. The chain has TRBV28 and TRBJ1-5, with a possible D match to TRBD1 (6 bases). The germline V and J ends were trimmed by 5 bases and 2 bases, with 13 bases remaining between them. This CDR3 region has 15 residues. Germline lookup yields CDR1 MDHEN and CDR2 SYDVKM.

This clonotype was recorded many times. This chain joins TRBV29-1 and TRBJ2-3; the D call may be TRBD1 or TRBD2 (5 bases each). The V and J ends lost 4 bases and 6 bases respectively, with 14 bases between them. Germline V lookup: CDR1 SQVTM, CDR2 ANQGSEA. There are 13 residues in the CDR3. The CDR3 here is CSVGGGREDTQYF. CDR3 nucleotide sequence: TGCAGCGTTGGAGGTGGCAGGGAGGATACGCAGTATTTT.

The chain couples TRBV5-1 to TRBJ2-1, with D perhaps TRBD2 (6 bases). The V gene lost 2 bases and the J gene lost 3 bases, with 9 bases spanning the gap. This CDR3 has 14 amino acids. Germline V gives CDR1 SGHRS, CDR2 YFSETQ. CDR3 in amino acids: CASSLAGSYNEQFF. The CDR3 nucleotides are TGCGCCAGCAGCTTAGCCGGGAGCTACAATGAGCAGTTCTTC.

In this sample, this clonotype turned up a few times. V and J are TRBV4-1 and TRBJ2-3, with TRBD2 identical over 8 bases. In germline, CDR1 is MGHRA, CDR2 YSYEKL. The CDR3 is 17 residues long. J gave up 2 bases and V 1 base, and 8 bases lay outside the gene matches. The CDR3 region has the DNA TGCGCCAGCAGCCAAGCTCGACTAGCGACGCACACAGATACGCAGTATTTT. It codes for CASSQARLATHTDTQYF.

The rearrangement links TRBV7-2 to TRBJ2-3; 7 nucleotides match TRBD1. The ends lost 9 bases at V and 0 bases at J; junction bases unmatched: 3. The CDR3 extends over 13 amino acids. Germline values: CDR1 SGHTA, CDR2 FQGNSA. In nucleotides, the CDR3 is TGTGCCAGGACAGGGCCCAGCACAGATACGCAGTATTTT. The encoded protein is CARTGPSTDTQYF.

This clonotype was seen many times. The V and J genes are TRBV4-3 and TRBJ2-1; 9 nucleotides align to TRBD1. Germline assignment: CDR1 LGHNA and CDR2 YSLEER. The V gene end was trimmed by 2 bases and the J gene end by 4 bases; junction bases not matched to a gene: 3. The CDR3 totals 15 residues. The CDR3, as DNA: TGCGCCAGCAGCCAAAACAGGGGGCGGTACAATGAGCAGTTCTTC. Protein sequence: CASSQNRGRYNEQFF.

This clonotype was observed at least ten times. The V gene is TRBV19, the J gene TRBJ1-1; D gene uncertain. This CDR3 comprises 18 residues. Germline-derived CDR1 and CDR2 are LNHDA and SQIVND (reference sequence). Trimming stripped 5 bases from V and 0 bases from J, with 22 bases between. The CDR3, as DNA: TGTGCCAGTAGTCCCCGGACGTCAACCATCCTCATGAACACTGAAGCTTTCTTT. The encoded protein is CASSPRTSTILMNTEAFF.

Many counts were recorded for this clonotype. The chain recombines TRBV9 with TRBJ1-3, with D possibly TRBD1 on 5 matching bases. Trimming shortened V by 6 bases and J by 1 base, and 20 bases separated the two germline ends. The CDR3 consists of 17 residues. The V gene's germline CDR1 is SGDLS and CDR2 YYNGEE. CDR3 in amino acids: CASTAGGALGSGNTIYF. The CDR3 DNA is TGTGCCAGCACCGCCGGAGGGGCTCTTGGTTCTGGAAACACCATATATTTT.

In its sample, this clonotype ranks as medium-sized. The chain joins TRBV20-1 to TRBJ1-1; D is undetermined. The CDR3 covers 14 residues. V lost 0 bases and J 5 bases, leaving 13 bases between the germline ends. The V gene's germline CDR1 is DFQATT and CDR2 SNEGSKA (reference sequence). Here the CDR3 reads CSARDRRGWTEAFF. CDR3 coding DNA: TGCAGTGCTAGAGATCGTCGGGGTTGGACTGAAGCTTTCTTT.

This clonotype was detected ten times or more. V usage is TRBV7-9 and J usage is TRBJ2-5; D is uncertain. CDR1 SEHNR and CDR2 FQNEAQ come from the germline V gene (reference sequence). Trimming removed 4 bases at V and 1 base at J, with 1 base between. This CDR3 spans 11 amino acids. CDR3 residues: CASSSQETQYF. CDR3 bases: TGTGCCAGCAGCTCCCAAGAGACCCAGTACTTC.

This clonotype was seen ten or more times. V gene TRBV6-4 combines with J gene TRBJ2-1, with TRBD1 matching 7 bases. Trimming cost V 2 bases and J 6 bases; bases outside gene matches: 4. The CDR3 totals 14 residues. Germline V gene data show CDR1 as MRHNA and CDR2 as SNTAGT. The CDR3 nucleotides are TGTGCCAGCAGTGACGGGACAGAGGGCAATGAGCAGTTCTTC. Residues: CASSDGTEGNEQFF.

The sample holds many counts of this clonotype. J is TRBJ2-2 and V is TRBV6-2 or TRBV6-3, with D possibly being TRBD1 (5 bases). This CDR3 contains 14 residues. Germline V gene data show CDR1 as MNHEY and CDR2 as SVGEGT. The ends were cut back, 6 bases at V and 4 bases at J, with 12 bases in the middle. CDR3 amino acids: CASRHDRSTGELFF. The CDR3 DNA reads TGTGCCAGCAGACACGACAGATCCACCGGGGAGCTGTTTTTT.

This clonotype was recorded many times. The chain joins TRBV7-2 to TRBJ2-7, with TRBD2 matching over 10 bases. Unmatched junction bases numbered 6, after V lost 2 bases and J lost 2 bases. Germline assignment: CDR1 SGHTA and CDR2 FQGNSA. This CDR3 comprises 16 residues. The CDR3 spells CASSLRPGTSAYEQYV. In nucleotides, the CDR3 is TGTGCCAGCAGCTTAAGGCCCGGGACTAGCGCCTACGAGCAGTACGTC.

Ten or more counts support this clonotype. The J gene is TRBJ2-1, the V gene TRBV7-2; D tentatively reads TRBD1 or TRBD2 (6 bases each). Per the germline V gene, CDR1 is SGHTA and CDR2 is FQGNSA. This CDR3 region has 15 residues. Trimming pared 5 bases from V and 7 bases from J, leaving 18 bases between. The CDR3: CASSTTGLRGNEQFF. The CDR3 DNA follows: TGTGCCAGCAGCACAACAGGGCTCCGGGGGAATGAGCAGTTCTTC.

The table lists this clonotype with many counts. The V call is TRBV28, the J call TRBJ1-1; D not resolved. V gave up 6 bases and J gave up 1 base, with 6 bases separating them. This CDR3 comprises 12 residues. CDR1 is MDHEN and CDR2 is SYDVKM in the germline V gene. The CDR3 protein is CASRQTNTEAFF. CDR3 bases: TGTGCCAGCAGACAGACGAACACTGAAGCTTTCTTT.